This is a list of T cell receptor beta chains from one sample in a study of identical twins. A single record per CDR3 protein comes from TCRdb applying MiXCR to the 5' RACE reads. There are just over 500,000 distinct CDR3 sequences in the sample; less than 25% occur only once, and around 0.9% lies in the top ten. This sample also appeared in a second study, on T cells expressing NK-cell markers.

The sequencing sample was made of CD4+ T cells sorted from blood. These receptors originate from a woman aged 18-29 years in good health. The CDR3 runs from the conserved cysteine through the conserved F or W. The D gene is left open where the match is weak.

TRBD1	TRBV6-5	TRBJ2-7	CASSLAGTGVREQYF
TRBD1	TRBV12-3/TRBV12-4	TRBJ2-1	CASSPGQGIYNEQFF
.	TRBV7-2	TRBJ2-2	CASSPAPNTGELFF
.	TRBV27	TRBJ2-7	CASSSTDSLGYEQYF
TRBD1	TRBV5-1	TRBJ1-4	CASSLEGQAWREKLFF
.	TRBV29-1	TRBJ2-7	CSVKAIYEQYF
.	TRBV4-3	TRBJ2-2	CASSLAVAGFANTGELFF
.	TRBV5-6	TRBJ1-6	CASSFQGRRGSPLHF
TRBD2	TRBV7-2	TRBJ2-5	CASSLRWASGIEETQYF
.	TRBV15	TRBJ2-1	CATSFRQSDNEQFF
.	TRBV20-1	TRBJ2-7	CSARDNSYEQYF
.	TRBV20-1	TRBJ2-7	CSAREIQNAGSYEQYF
TRBD1	TRBV10-3	TRBJ1-6	CAISELRDRDSPLHF
.	TRBV12-3/TRBV12-4	TRBJ2-1	CASNFGGYNEQFF
.	TRBV10-3	TRBJ1-5	CAISDPDRNQPQHF
TRBD2	TRBV20-1	TRBJ2-1	CSARVGSGINEQFF
TRBD2	TRBV5-6	TRBJ2-1	CASSLYAGGLNEQFF
TRBD1	TRBV3-1	TRBJ2-7	CASSPRDRAEQYF
.	TRBV7-2	TRBJ2-2	CASSFTGGSNTGELFF
TRBD1	TRBV7-9	TRBJ2-4	CATVGTDQDIQYF
.	TRBV12-3/TRBV12-4	TRBJ2-2	CASSLRVGSTGELFF
TRBD1	TRBV5-1	TRBJ2-3	CASSGGSRTGSDTQYF